One sample yielded the 15 T cell receptor beta chains listed below, sequenced in a study of blood T cell repertoires in COVID-19. Assay used: immunoSEQ multiplex PCR; TCRdb lists only in-frame clones, some missing. Here the sample spans some 200,000 clones, 85% to 95% being singletons. Material: peripheral blood. The receptor source for this set is a man younger than 45 with COVID-19, enrolled during active disease.

The chain uses TRBV7-7 and TRBJ2-1, with 8 bases aligning to TRBD2. Germline V gene lookup returns CDR1 SSHAT and CDR2 FNYEAQ (reference sequence). The CDR3 loop spans 17 amino acids. J was trimmed by 10 bases and V by 5 bases; bases with no gene match: 19. Here the CDR3 reads CASSPRGGQPFVGEQFF. The CDR3 DNA reads as TGTGCCAGCAGCCCCCGGGGGGGGCAGCCGTTCGTTGGGGAGCAGTTCTTC. The entire variable domain, with the rest obtained from reference TRBV7-7 and TRBJ2-1, is as follows: GAGVSQSPRYKVTKRGQDVTLRCDPISSHATLYWYQQALGQGPEFLTYFNYEAQPDKSGLPSDRFSAERPEGSISTLTIQRTEQRDSAMYRCASSPRGGQPFVGEQFFGPGTRLTVL.

This rearrangement joins TRBV2 to TRBJ2-7, with D unresolved. Trimming removed 6 bases at V and 0 bases at J, with 12 bases between. The CDR3 has 14 residues. Germline CDR1 reads SNHLY; CDR2 reads FYNNEI. CDR3: CASSRYQISYEQYF. The CDR3 DNA reads TGTGCCAGCAGCAGGTACCAGATCTCCTACGAGCAGTACTTC.

This clone came up once. The rearrangement links TRBV9 to TRBJ2-3; 10 nucleotides align to TRBD1. The germline V gene encodes CDR1 SGDLS and CDR2 YYNGEE. J lost 3 bases, V lost 2 bases, and 6 bases had no gene match. The CDR3 sequence is 16 residues long. DNA for the CDR3: TGTGCCAGCAGCGTCGAAGGGACAGGGGTTACAGATACGCAGTATTTT. It yields the protein CASSVEGTGVTDTQYF.

The chain couples TRBV7-9 to TRBJ2-7; TRBD2 agrees at 8 bases. Germline V gene sequence: CDR1 SEHNR, CDR2 FQNEAQ (reference sequence). J gave up 3 bases and V 5 bases, and 6 bases lay outside the gene matches. This CDR3 is 14 amino acids long. The CDR3 DNA follows: TGTGCCAGCAGCCCCGGGACTAGGAGCTACGAGCAGTACTTC. Protein product: CASSPGTRSYEQYF.

The J gene is TRBJ2-1, the V gene TRBV4-1; D may be TRBD2 (6 bases). Per germline, CDR1 MGHRA and CDR2 YSYEKL. The length of the CDR3 is 14 residues. Between the trimmed V and J ends, which lost 4 bases and 5 bases, there was a span of 12 bases. The CDR3 loop is CASSRSLANNEQFF. The CDR3 coding sequence is TGCGCCAGCAGCCGCAGCCTAGCGAACAATGAGCAGTTCTTC.

The rearrangement uses TRBV6-5 and TRBJ1-4; 10 bases line up with TRBD1. V was clipped by 7 bases and J by 5 bases; unmatched bases: 4. Germline assignment: CDR1 MNHEY and CDR2 SVGAGI. There are 14 residues in the CDR3. This chain's CDR3 is CASTKDRGNEKLFF. The CDR3 DNA is TGTGCCAGCACCAAGGACAGGGGGAATGAAAAACTGTTTTTT.

The chain is built from TRBV19 and TRBJ1-2; 9 nucleotides agree with TRBD1. J gave up 6 bases and V 5 bases, and 4 bases lay outside the gene matches. CDR1 is LNHDA, CDR2 SQIVND, per germline (reference sequence). The CDR3 runs to 13 residues. The CDR3 DNA follows: TGTGCCAGTAGTCCAGGGACAGGGAATGGCTACACCTTC. It encodes CASSPGTGNGYTF.

The chain couples TRBV10-3 to TRBJ1-5, with 7 nucleotides matching TRBD1. Germline lookup yields CDR1 ENHRY and CDR2 SYGVKD. The CDR3 runs to 15 residues. J lost 2 bases, V lost 5 bases, and 6 bases had no gene match. The CDR3 reads CAISKTGRGNQPQHF. The CDR3 DNA is TGTGCCATCAGTAAGACAGGGAGAGGCAATCAGCCCCAGCATTTT.

The V and J genes are TRBV2 and TRBJ1-3; D may be TRBD1 (6 bases). In germline, CDR1 is SNHLY, CDR2 FYNNEI. V lost 3 bases and J lost 4, with 10 bases in between. The CDR3 is 14 amino acids. CDR3 protein: CASSEAGGGNTIYF. The CDR3 bases are TGTGCCAGCAGTGAGGCGGGGGGCGGAAACACCATATATTTT.

J is TRBJ1-5 and V is TRBV27; D is uncertain. Germline V gives CDR1 MNHEY, CDR2 SMNVEV (reference sequence). V lost 1 base and J lost 1, with 8 bases in between. This CDR3 region has 15 residues. The CDR3 region is CASSLLAGSNQPQHF. The CDR3 nucleotides read TGTGCCAGCAGTTTATTGGCGGGGAGCAATCAGCCCCAGCATTTT.

The rearrangement joins TRBV5-4 to TRBJ2-3, with D uncertain. Germline assignment: CDR1 SGHNT and CDR2 YYREEE (reference sequence). Trimming pared 4 bases from V and 2 bases from J, leaving 8 bases between. CDR3 length equals 13 residues. The CDR3 sequence is CASSRQATDTQYF. Here the CDR3 DNA reads TGTGCCAGCAGCCGCCAGGCCACAGATACGCAGTATTTT.

There are a few counts of this clone. The chain recombines TRBV3-1 (or the pseudogene TRBV3-2) with TRBJ1-5, with D perhaps TRBD1 (5 bases). CDR1 and CDR2 from the germline V gene are LGHDT and YNNKEL (reference sequence). Trimming cost V 1 base and J 4 bases, with 8 bases left between them. The CDR3 length is 14 residues. The CDR3 spells CASSQGTSNQPQHF. DNA of the CDR3: TGTGCCAGCAGCCAAGGGACATCTAATCAGCCCCAGCATTTT.

The rearrangement uses TRBV5-1 and TRBJ2-2; D remains ambiguous. V was shortened by 0 bases and J by 1 base, with 4 bases between the two germline ends. Germline V gene sequence: CDR1 SGHRS, CDR2 YFSETQ. The CDR3 is 14 amino acids. The CDR3 region is CASSLVQNTGELFF. CDR3 DNA sequence: TGCGCCAGCAGCTTGGTACAGAACACCGGGGAGCTGTTTTTT.

The chain couples TRBV4-1 to TRBJ2-3; 10 bases align to TRBD2. The germline CDR1 and CDR2 sequences are MGHRA and YSYEKL. This CDR3 contains 16 residues. V lost 4 bases, J lost 3 bases, and 7 bases stayed unmatched. CDR3 loop: CASSPPLAGLTDTQYF. The CDR3, as DNA: TGCGCCAGCAGCCCACCACTAGCGGGGTTGACAGATACGCAGTATTTT.

This clone is a singleton in its sample. The rearrangement joins TRBV15 to TRBJ2-3; 7 bases fit TRBD1. This CDR3 region has 14 residues. Germline-derived CDR1 and CDR2 are LNHNV and YYDKDF (reference sequence). J lost 2 bases, V lost 5 bases, and 4 bases had no gene match. The CDR3, as DNA: TGTGCCACCAGCGGGACAGCATTCACAGATACGCAGTATTTT. This sequence encodes CATSGTAFTDTQYF.